Sequencing of this TCR beta chain was carried out in a study of CD8 T cells in ankylosing spondylitis. Study-wide findings and caveats: Matched ankylosing spondylitis synovial fluid reportedly showed significant enrichment of disease-linked clones. What appeared characteristic of ankylosing spondylitis blood was a TCR beta motif of 7 or 8 highly homologous variants. Some motif variants were previously reported in reactive arthritis synovial fluid and blood.

This clonotype was recorded a few times. Its antigen remains unidentified. TCRdb itself ran the 5' RACE reads through MiXCR, one entry per CDR3 protein. The sample yields 200,000 to 250,000 distinct CDR3 sequences, about 17% seen once. In germline, CDR1 is SEHNR, CDR2 FQNEAQ (reference sequence). The CDR3 loop spans 16 amino acids. V lost 3 bases, J lost 6 bases, and 17 bases lay in between. The source is a male donor with ankylosing spondylitis. The gene calls are TRBV7-9 and TRBJ2-2, with D perhaps TRBD2 (7 bases). Sample: blood, either unsorted or a sorted T cell fraction (not recorded which). The CDR3 is CASSFLGGGFAGELFF. The CDR3 nucleotides are TGTGCCAGCAGCTTTCTGGGGGGGGGCTTCGCCGGGGAGCTGTTTTTT.